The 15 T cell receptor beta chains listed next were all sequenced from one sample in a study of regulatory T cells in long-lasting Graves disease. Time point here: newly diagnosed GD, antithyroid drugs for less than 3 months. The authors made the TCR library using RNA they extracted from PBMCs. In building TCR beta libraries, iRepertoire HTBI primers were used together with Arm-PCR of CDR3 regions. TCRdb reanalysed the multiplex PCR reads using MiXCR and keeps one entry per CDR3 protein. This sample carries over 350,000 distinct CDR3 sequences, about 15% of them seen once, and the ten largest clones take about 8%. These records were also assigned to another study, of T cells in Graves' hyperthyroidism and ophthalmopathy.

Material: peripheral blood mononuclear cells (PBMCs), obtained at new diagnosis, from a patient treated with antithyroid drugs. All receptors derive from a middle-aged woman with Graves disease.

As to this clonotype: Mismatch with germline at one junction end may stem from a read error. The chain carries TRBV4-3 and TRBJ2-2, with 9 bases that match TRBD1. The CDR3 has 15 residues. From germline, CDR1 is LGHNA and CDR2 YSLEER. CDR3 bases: TGCGCCAACAGCCAACGGGACAGGGATAACGGGGAGCTGTTTTTT. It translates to CANSQRDRDNGELFF.

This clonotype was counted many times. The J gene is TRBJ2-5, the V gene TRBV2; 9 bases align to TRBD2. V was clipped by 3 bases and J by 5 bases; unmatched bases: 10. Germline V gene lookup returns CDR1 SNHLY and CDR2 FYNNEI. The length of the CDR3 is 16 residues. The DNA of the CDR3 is TGTGCCAGCAGTGATCCTAGCGGGGCCTTGGGGGAGACCCAGTACTTC. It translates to CASSDPSGALGETQYF.

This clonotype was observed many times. CDR3 loop: CASSSPIESGRNTDTQYF. CDR3 sequence (DNA): TGTGCCAGCAGCTCCCCTATCGAAAGCGGGAGAAACACAGATACGCAGTATTTT. This chain links TRBV7-9 with TRBJ2-3, with 8 bases aligning to TRBD2. The V segment lost 4 bases and the J segment 2 bases; nucleotides outside the gene matches: 14. CDR1 SEHNR and CDR2 FQNEAQ come from the germline V gene (reference sequence). This CDR3 has 18 amino acids.

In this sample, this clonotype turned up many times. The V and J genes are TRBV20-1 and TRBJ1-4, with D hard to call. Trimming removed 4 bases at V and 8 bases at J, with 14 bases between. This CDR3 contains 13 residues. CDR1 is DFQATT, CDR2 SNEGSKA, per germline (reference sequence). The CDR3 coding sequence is TGCAGTGCTAAAGAACAGTTTAGGGAAAAACTGTTTTTT. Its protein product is CSAKEQFREKLFF.

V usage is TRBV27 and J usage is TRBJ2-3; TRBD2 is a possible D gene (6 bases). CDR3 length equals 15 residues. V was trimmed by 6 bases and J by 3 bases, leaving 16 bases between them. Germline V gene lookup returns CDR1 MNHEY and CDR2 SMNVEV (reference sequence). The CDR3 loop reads CASSRDLIKTDTQYF. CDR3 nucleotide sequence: TGTGCCAGCAGCAGGGACTTGATAAAAACAGATACGCAGTATTTT.

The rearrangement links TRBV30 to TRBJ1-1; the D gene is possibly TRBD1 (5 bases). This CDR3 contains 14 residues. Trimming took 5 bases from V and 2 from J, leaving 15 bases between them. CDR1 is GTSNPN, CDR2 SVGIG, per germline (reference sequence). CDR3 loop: CAWVGDGTNTEAFF. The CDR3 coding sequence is TGTGCCTGGGTGGGGGACGGAACAAACACTGAAGCTTTCTTT.

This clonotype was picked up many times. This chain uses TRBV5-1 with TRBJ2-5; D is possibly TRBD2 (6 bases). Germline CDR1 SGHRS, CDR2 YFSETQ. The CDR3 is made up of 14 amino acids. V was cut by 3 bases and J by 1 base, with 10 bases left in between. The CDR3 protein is CASSSTSSQETQYF. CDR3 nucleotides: TGCGCCAGCAGCTCTACTAGCTCCCAAGAGACCCAGTACTTC.

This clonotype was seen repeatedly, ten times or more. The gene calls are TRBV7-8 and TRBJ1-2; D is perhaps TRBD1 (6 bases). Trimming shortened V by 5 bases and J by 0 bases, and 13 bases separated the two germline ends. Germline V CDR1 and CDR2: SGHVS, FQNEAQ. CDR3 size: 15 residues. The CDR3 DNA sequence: TGTGCCAGCAGCCCCAACAGGGTAACTAACTATGGCTACACCTTC. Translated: CASSPNRVTNYGYTF.

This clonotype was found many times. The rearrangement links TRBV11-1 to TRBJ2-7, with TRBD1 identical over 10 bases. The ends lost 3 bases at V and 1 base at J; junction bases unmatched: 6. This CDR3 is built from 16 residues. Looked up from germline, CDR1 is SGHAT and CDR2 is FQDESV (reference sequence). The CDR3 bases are TGTGCCAGCAGCTTTACAAGGACAGGGGGGTCCTACGAGCAGTACTTC. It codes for CASSFTRTGGSYEQYF.

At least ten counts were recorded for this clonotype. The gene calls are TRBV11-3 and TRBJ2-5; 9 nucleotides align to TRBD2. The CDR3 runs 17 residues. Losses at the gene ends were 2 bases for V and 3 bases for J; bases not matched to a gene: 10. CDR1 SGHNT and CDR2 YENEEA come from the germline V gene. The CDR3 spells CASSLSPRASGKETQYF. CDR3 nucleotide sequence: TGTGCCAGCAGCTTAAGTCCCCGGGCTAGCGGGAAAGAGACCCAGTACTTC.

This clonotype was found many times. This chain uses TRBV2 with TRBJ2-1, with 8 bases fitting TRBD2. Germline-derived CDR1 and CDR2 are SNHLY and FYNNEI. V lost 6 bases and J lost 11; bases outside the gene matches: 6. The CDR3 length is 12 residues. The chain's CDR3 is CASSGSGSQQFF. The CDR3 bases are TGTGCCAGCAGCGGCAGCGGGAGTCAGCAGTTCTTC.

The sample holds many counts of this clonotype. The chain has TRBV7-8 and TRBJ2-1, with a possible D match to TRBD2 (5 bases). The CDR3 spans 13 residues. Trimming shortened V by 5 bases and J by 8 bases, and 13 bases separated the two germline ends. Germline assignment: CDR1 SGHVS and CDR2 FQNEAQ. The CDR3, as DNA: TGTGCCAGCAGCCCGGACTCCCCCGATGAGCAGTTCTTC. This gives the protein CASSPDSPDEQFF. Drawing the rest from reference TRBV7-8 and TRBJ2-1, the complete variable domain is GAGVSQSPRYKVAKRGQDVALRCDPISGHVSLFWYQQALGQGPEFLTYFQNEAQLDKSGLPSDRFFAERPEGSVSTLKIQRTQQEDSAVYLCASSPDSPDEQFFGPGTRLTVL.

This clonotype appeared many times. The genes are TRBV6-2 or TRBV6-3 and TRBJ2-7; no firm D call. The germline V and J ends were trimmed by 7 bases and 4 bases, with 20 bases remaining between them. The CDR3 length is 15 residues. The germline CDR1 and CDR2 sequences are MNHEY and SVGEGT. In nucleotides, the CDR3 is TGTGCCAGCACCTACGAAGGATACGGTTGGTACGAGCAGTACTTC. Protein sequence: CASTYEGYGWYEQYF.

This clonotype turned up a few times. CDR3 sequence reads: CASSQDVTGTRNQPQHF. As DNA, the CDR3 is TGCGCCAGCAGCCAAGATGTTACAGGGACTCGCAATCAGCCCCAGCATTTT. The chain has TRBV5-1 and TRBJ1-5; D possibly corresponds to TRBD1 (6 bases). CDR1 is SGHRS and CDR2 is YFSETQ in the germline V gene. The CDR3 contains 17 residues. The germline V and J ends were trimmed by 4 bases and 2 bases, with 19 bases remaining between them.

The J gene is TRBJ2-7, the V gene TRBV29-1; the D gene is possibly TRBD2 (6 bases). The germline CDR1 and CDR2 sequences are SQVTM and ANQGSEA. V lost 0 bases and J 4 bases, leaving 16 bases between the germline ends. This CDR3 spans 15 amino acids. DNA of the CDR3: TGCAGCGTTGAAGAGGGGGACTGGCCGGGGTACGAGCAGTACTTC. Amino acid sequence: CSVEEGDWPGYEQYF.